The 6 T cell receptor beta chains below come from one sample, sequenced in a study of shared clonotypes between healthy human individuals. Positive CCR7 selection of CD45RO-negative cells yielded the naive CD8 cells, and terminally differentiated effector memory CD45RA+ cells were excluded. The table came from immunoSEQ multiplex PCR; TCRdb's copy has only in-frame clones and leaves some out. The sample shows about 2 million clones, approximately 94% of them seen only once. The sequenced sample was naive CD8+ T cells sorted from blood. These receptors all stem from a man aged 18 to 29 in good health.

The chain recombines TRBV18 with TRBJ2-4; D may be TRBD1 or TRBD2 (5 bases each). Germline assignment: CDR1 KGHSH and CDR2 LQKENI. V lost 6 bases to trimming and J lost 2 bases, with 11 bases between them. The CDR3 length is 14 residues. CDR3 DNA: TGTGCCAGCTCCCCTGGGGGAACCAAAAACATTCAGTACTTC. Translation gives CASSPGGTKNIQYF.

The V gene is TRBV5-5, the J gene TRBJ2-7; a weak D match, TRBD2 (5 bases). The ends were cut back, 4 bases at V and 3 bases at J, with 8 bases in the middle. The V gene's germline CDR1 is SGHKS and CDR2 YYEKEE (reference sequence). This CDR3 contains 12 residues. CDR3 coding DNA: TGTGCCAGCAGCCTAGCAAACTACGAGCAGTACTTC. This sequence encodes CASSLANYEQYF. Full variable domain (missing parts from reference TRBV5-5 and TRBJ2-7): DAGVTQSPTHLIKTRGQQVTLRCSPISGHKSVSWYQQVLGQGPQFIFQYYEKEERGRGNFPDRFSARQFPNYSSELNVNALLLGDSALYLCASSLANYEQYFGPGTRLTVT.

DNA for the CDR3: TGCAGCGGCGTAAAAATGGACAGGGAGGCTGAAGCTTTCTTT. Translation: CSGVKMDREAEAFF. The chain links TRBV29-1 to TRBJ1-1; 8 nucleotides match TRBD1. This CDR3 has 14 residues. The trim removed 7 bases at V and 6 bases at J, leaving 13 bases unmatched. CDR1 and CDR2 (germline): SQVTM, ANQGSEA.

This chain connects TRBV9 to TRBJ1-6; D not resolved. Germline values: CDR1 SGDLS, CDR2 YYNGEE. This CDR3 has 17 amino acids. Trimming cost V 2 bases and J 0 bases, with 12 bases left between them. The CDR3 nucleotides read TGTGCCAGCAGCGTCTCGGGCGAGCCCTCCTATAATTCACCCCTCCACTTT. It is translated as CASSVSGEPSYNSPLHF.

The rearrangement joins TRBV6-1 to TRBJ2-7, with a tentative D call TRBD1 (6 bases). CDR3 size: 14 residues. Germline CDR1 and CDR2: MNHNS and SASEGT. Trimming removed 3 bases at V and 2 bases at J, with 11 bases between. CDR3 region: CASSDPQGPYEQYF. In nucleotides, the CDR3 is TGTGCCAGCAGTGATCCACAGGGTCCCTACGAGCAGTACTTC.

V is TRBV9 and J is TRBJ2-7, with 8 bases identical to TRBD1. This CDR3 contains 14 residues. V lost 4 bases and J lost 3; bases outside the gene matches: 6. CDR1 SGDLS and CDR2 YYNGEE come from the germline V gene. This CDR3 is CASSFSQGGYEQYF. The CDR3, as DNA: TGTGCCAGCAGCTTCTCACAGGGGGGCTACGAGCAGTACTTC.